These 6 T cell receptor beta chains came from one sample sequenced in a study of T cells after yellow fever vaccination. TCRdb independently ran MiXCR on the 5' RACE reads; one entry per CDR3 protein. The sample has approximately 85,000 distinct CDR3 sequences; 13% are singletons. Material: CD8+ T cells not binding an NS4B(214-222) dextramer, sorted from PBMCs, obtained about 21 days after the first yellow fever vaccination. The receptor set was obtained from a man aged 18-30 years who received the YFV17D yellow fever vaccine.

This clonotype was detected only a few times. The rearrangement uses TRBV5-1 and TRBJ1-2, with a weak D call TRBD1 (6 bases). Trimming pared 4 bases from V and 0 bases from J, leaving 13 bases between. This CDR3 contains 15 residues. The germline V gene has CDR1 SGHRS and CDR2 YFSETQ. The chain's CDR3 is CASSPRQAPNYGYTF. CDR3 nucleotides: TGCGCCAGCAGCCCTAGACAGGCCCCTAACTATGGCTACACCTTC.

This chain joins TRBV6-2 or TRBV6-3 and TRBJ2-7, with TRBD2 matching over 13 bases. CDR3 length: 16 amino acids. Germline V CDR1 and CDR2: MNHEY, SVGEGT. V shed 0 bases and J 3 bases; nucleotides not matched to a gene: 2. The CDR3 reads CASSYSTSGGNYEQYV. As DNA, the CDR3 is TGTGCCAGCAGTTACTCGACTAGCGGGGGGAACTACGAGCAGTACGTC.

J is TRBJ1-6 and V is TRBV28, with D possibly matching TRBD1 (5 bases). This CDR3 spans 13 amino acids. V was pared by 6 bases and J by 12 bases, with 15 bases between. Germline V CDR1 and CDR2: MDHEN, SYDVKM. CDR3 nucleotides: TGTGCCAGCAGGGACGACAGCGTCCAACCCCTCCACTTT. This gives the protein CASRDDSVQPLHF.

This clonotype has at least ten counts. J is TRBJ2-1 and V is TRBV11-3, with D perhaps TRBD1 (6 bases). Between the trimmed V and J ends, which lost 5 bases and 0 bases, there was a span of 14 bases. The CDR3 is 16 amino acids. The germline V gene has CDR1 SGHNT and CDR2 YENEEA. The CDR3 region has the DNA TGTGCCAGCAGCGTTGGACAGTCGAGCTCCTACAATGAGCAGTTCTTC. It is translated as CASSVGQSSSYNEQFF.

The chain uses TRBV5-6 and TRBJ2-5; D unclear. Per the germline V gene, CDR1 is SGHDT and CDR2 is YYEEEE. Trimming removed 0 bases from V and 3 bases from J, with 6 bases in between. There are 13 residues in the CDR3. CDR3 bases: TGTGCCAGCAGCTTGGAGGCAGAAGAGACCCAGTACTTC. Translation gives CASSLEAEETQYF. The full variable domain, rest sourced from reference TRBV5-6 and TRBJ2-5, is DAGVTQSPTHLIKTRGQQVTLRCSPKSGHDTVSWYQQALGQGPQFIFQYYEEEERQRGNFPDRFSGHQFPNYSSELNVNALLLGDSALYLCASSLEAEETQYFGPGTRLLVL.

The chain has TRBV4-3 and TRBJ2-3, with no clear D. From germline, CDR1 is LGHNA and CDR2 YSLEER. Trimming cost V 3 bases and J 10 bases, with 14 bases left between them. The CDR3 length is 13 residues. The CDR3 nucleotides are TGCGCCAGCAGCCATGCCCCCTCCAAATCGCAGTATTTT. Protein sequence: CASSHAPSKSQYF.